This TCR beta chain was recovered during a study of T cell repertoires in cytomegalovirus infection. MiXCR was run by TCRdb on the reads, yielding one entry per CDR3 protein. The sample has fewer than 850,000 distinct CDR3 sequences, around 29% seen once. This clonotype was counted a single time. Its specificity is not known. Germline V gives CDR1 SGDLS, CDR2 YYNGEE. The V and J ends lost 3 bases and 2 bases, in that order; junction bases with no gene match: 11. The CDR3 consists of 17 residues. Sequenced material: cultured CD8+ T cells from PBMCs, taken from culture after CMV antigen stimulation. The chain employs TRBV9 and TRBJ2-1, with 7 nucleotides matching TRBD2. The origin of this receptor is a human donor in good health (CMV status not recorded). Some clones in this sample may be carry-over from other donors' samples. CDR3 residues: CASSALDGGGAYNEQFF. In DNA, the CDR3 is TGTGCCAGCAGCGCCCTTGACGGTGGGGGGGCCTACAATGAGCAGTTCTTC.